This note documents a single TCR beta chain sequence. Original methodology: The authors estimated nucleated cell counts from reference gene primer amplification. Sequencing used immunoSEQ multiplex PCR; TCRdb keeps in-frame clones, though not all of them. That table is the source of V, J and clone size, and D and trimming were worked out from the DNA. This sample has under 95,000 clones, with around 87% found just once. V was pared by 4 bases and J by 3 bases, with 2 bases of the junction left unmatched. The CDR3 is 15 amino acids. CDR1 is SGHAT and CDR2 is FQNNGV in the germline V gene. This specimen comes from a study of blood T cell repertoires in COVID-19. Study-wide context: Acute and convalescent COVID-19 specimens originated in the United States, Italy and Spain. The cDNA or gDNA used as material had been derived from T cells, B-cell-depleted T cells, or PBMCs.

This chain links TRBV11-2 with TRBJ2-1, with 11 bases matching TRBD1. Source material: peripheral blood. The sequence was collected from a man aged 35-49 years with acute or convalescent COVID-19. CDR3 DNA sequence: TGTGCCAGCAGCTCCGGGACAGGGGGCTACAATGAGCAGTTCTTC. Its protein product is CASSSGTGGYNEQFF.